What follows are 21 T cell receptor beta chains derived from one specimen sequenced in a study of OX40 agonist ivuxolimab in advanced cancers. TCRdb's copy holds only in-frame clones and misses some; the assay was immunoSEQ multiplex PCR. The sample lists fewer than 120,000 clones, approximately 89% occurring once. The specimen was CD4+ or CD8+ T cells sorted from blood, collected in a trial of the OX40 agonist ivuxolimab. These receptors all come from an adult with an advanced solid tumor such as melanoma, head and neck, liver or kidney cancer.

The chain employs TRBV2 and TRBJ2-4; TRBD2 might be the D (5 bases). This CDR3 is 14 amino acids long. Germline CDR1 SNHLY, CDR2 FYNNEI. Trimming took off 7 bases at V and 1 base at J, with 11 bases between the two ends. In nucleotides, the CDR3 is TGTGCCAGCAATAACCCGGGGGCCAAAAACATTCAGTACTTC. This encodes CASNNPGAKNIQYF.

A single count supports this clone. The J gene is TRBJ1-1, the V gene TRBV29-1; D unresolved. Germline assignment: CDR1 SQVTM and CDR2 ANQGSEA. The CDR3 is 13 residues long. V shed 2 bases and J shed 3 bases, with 10 bases lying between them. The CDR3 nucleotides read TGCAGCGTTGAACGGCAGGCTGACACTGAAGCTTTCTTT. Translated: CSVERQADTEAFF.

The chain uses TRBV5-1 and TRBJ2-5, with 10 bases aligning to TRBD1. The CDR3 totals 16 residues. Looked up from germline, CDR1 is SGHRS and CDR2 is YFSETQ. V lost 1 base, J lost 4 bases, and 7 bases stayed unmatched. DNA of the CDR3: TGCGCCAGCAGCTTGACCGGGACAGGGGTTGCAGAGACCCAGTACTTC. Translated: CASSLTGTGVAETQYF.

The CDR3 coding sequence is TGTGCCAGCTCACCACGGATGGGGCATCTTAGCAATCAGCCCCAGCATTTT. Its translation: CASSPRMGHLSNQPQHF. The chain joins TRBV18 to TRBJ1-5; a possible D gene is TRBD1 (5 bases). Germline CDR1 reads KGHSH; CDR2 reads LQKENI. The V gene lost 1 base and the J gene lost 0 bases, with 13 bases spanning the gap. The CDR3 runs 17 residues.

J is TRBJ1-6 and V is TRBV29-1; TRBD1 matches at 9 bases. The V and J ends lost 6 bases and 7 bases, in that order; junction bases with no gene match: 7. The CDR3 contains 14 residues. CDR1 is SQVTM, CDR2 ANQGSEA, per germline. The CDR3, as DNA: TGCAGCGTCCGGGACAGGGCGGACAATTCACCCCTCCACTTT. It encodes CSVRDRADNSPLHF.

J is TRBJ1-4 and V is TRBV2; the D is unclear. Germline V gene data show CDR1 as SNHLY and CDR2 as FYNNEI. The CDR3 length is 11 residues. V was pared by 8 bases and J by 3 bases, with 4 bases between. CDR3 bases: TGTGCCAGCGGACCTAATGAAAAACTGTTTTTT. It codes for CASGPNEKLFF.

The chain has TRBV9 and TRBJ1-1; TRBD1 is a possible D gene (6 bases). The CDR3 has 13 residues. From germline, CDR1 is SGDLS and CDR2 YYNGEE. Trimming left V 7 bases short and J 1 base short, with 11 bases between. This CDR3 is CASGVGGNTEAFF. In nucleotides, the CDR3 is TGTGCCAGCGGTGTAGGGGGGAACACTGAAGCTTTCTTT.

A few counts support this clone. The chain has TRBV9 and TRBJ2-5, with TRBD1 as a possible D gene (6 bases). Trimming removed 7 bases at V and 3 bases at J, with 16 bases between. Germline assignment: CDR1 SGDLS and CDR2 YYNGEE. The CDR3 consists of 14 residues. The DNA of the CDR3 is TGTGCCAGCTCAGGGGTGAGTGTAGAAGAGACCCAGTACTTC. This codes for CASSGVSVEETQYF.

The V and J genes are TRBV5-1 and TRBJ2-5; D is undetermined. The CDR3 runs to 14 residues. V was trimmed by 0 bases and J by 5 bases, leaving 11 bases between them. From germline, CDR1 is SGHRS and CDR2 YFSETQ. The CDR3 here is CASSLGGNEETQYF. The CDR3 DNA follows: TGCGCCAGCAGCTTGGGGGGTAATGAGGAGACCCAGTACTTC. Drawing the rest from reference TRBV5-1 and TRBJ2-5, the complete variable domain is KAGVTQTPRYLIKTRGQQVTLSCSPISGHRSVSWYQQTPGQGLQFLFEYFSETQRNKGNFPGRFSGRQFSNSRSEMNVSTLELGDSALYLCASSLGGNEETQYFGPGTRLLVL.

This chain links TRBV19 with TRBJ2-3; D gene uncertain. Trimming stripped 5 bases from V and 1 base from J, with 16 bases between. The germline gives CDR1 LNHDA, CDR2 SQIVND (reference sequence). CDR3 length: 16 residues. CDR3 region: CASSFFLWKGTDTQYF. The CDR3, as DNA: TGTGCCAGTAGTTTCTTTCTATGGAAGGGCACAGATACGCAGTATTTT.

As regards this clone: Relative to the germline gene, one junction end is altered; a read error may explain this. This CDR3 reads CASSLPDTPSDF. In DNA form, the CDR3 reads TGTGCCAGCAGCTTACCGGACACCCCTTCAGACTTC. The chain employs TRBV7-9 and TRBJ2-7, with D tentatively TRBD1 (5 bases). The CDR3 spans 12 residues. CDR1 is SEHNR and CDR2 is FQNEAQ in the germline V gene (reference sequence).

A note on this clone: The junction departs from the called germline gene at one end, perhaps through a read error. V and J are TRBV2 and TRBJ1-5, with D uncertain. This CDR3 is 14 amino acids long. Germline CDR1 is SNHLY and CDR2 is FYNNEI. The CDR3 sequence: CASREGINGQPQHF. As DNA, the CDR3 is TGTGCCAGCAGGGAAGGTATCAATGGTCAGCCCCAGCATTTT.

The chain uses TRBV7-3 and TRBJ2-7, with TRBD2 matching 8 bases. The germline V gene has CDR1 SGHTA and CDR2 FQGTGA. This CDR3 has 16 amino acids. Trimming took 1 base from V and 2 from J; bases not matched to a gene: 7. CDR3 residues: CASSLNAAGATYEQYF. The CDR3 nucleotides are TGTGCCAGCAGCTTAAATGCAGCGGGAGCGACCTACGAGCAGTACTTC.

The rearrangement links TRBV28 to TRBJ1-1, with 8 bases fitting TRBD1. V dropped 6 bases and J dropped 4; count of bases not matched to a gene: 7. The CDR3 has 14 residues. From germline, CDR1 is MDHEN and CDR2 SYDVKM. CDR3 in amino acids: CASRVSGGITEAFF. The DNA for the CDR3 is TGTGCCAGCAGGGTCTCAGGGGGCATCACTGAAGCTTTCTTT.

This clone was observed once. The V gene is TRBV18, the J gene TRBJ1-2; 9 bases map to TRBD1. Germline trimming cut 3 bases from V and 8 bases from J; bases unmatched to any gene: 4. Germline loops: CDR1 KGHSH, CDR2 LQKENI. This CDR3 has 13 amino acids. CDR3 in DNA: TGTGCCAGCTCACCGGACAGGGGCCACGGCTACACCTTC. It encodes CASSPDRGHGYTF. The full variable domain, rest sourced from reference TRBV18 and TRBJ1-2, is NAGVMQNPRHLVRRRGQEARLRCSPMKGHSHVYWYRQLPEEGLKFMVYLQKENIIDESGMPKERFSAEFPKEGPSILRIQQVVRGDSAAYFCASSPDRGHGYTFGSGTRLTVV.

This clone was detected only a few times. This chain joins TRBV5-1 and TRBJ2-2, with 9 bases identical to TRBD1. Germline V lookup: CDR1 SGHRS, CDR2 YFSETQ. The J segment lost 6 bases and the V segment lost 5 bases, leaving 5 bases of the junction unmatched. The CDR3 is 14 residues long. In nucleotides, the CDR3 is TGCGCCAGCAGACATGGACAGGGGTCCGGGGAGCTGTTTTTT. Its translation is CASRHGQGSGELFF.

This clone occurred once. The chain employs TRBV7-9 and TRBJ2-7; 13 positions agree with TRBD2. J lost 3 bases, V lost 5 bases, and 7 bases had no gene match. Germline V gene lookup returns CDR1 SEHNR and CDR2 FQNEAQ (reference sequence). The CDR3 sequence is 16 residues long. In DNA form, the CDR3 reads TGTGCCAGCAGCGGCGGACTAGCGGGAGCACACTACGAGCAGTACTTC. Encoded protein: CASSGGLAGAHYEQYF.

J is TRBJ2-5 and V is TRBV9; D not resolved. The CDR3 spans 14 residues. The germline V gene has CDR1 SGDLS and CDR2 YYNGEE. V was shortened by 0 bases and J by 2 bases, with 8 bases between the two germline ends. For the CDR3, the DNA is TGTGCCAGCAGCGTAGGACCAGGACAAGAGACCCAGTACTTC. Amino acid sequence: CASSVGPGQETQYF. Looking up the rest from reference TRBV9 and TRBJ2-5 gives the full variable domain: DSGVTQTPKHLITATGQRVTLRCSPRSGDLSVYWYQQSLDQGLQFLIQYYNGEERAKGNILERFSAQQFPDLHSELNLSSLELGDSALYFCASSVGPGQETQYFGPGTRLLVL.

The chain recombines TRBV5-6 with TRBJ1-4, with D possibly matching TRBD1 (6 bases). The CDR3 consists of 17 residues. The germline CDR1 and CDR2 sequences are SGHDT and YYEEEE. Trimming left V 0 bases short and J 4 bases short, with 16 bases between. As DNA, the CDR3 is TGTGCCAGCAGCTTGGGGGACAACCTCTACCTTAATGAAAAACTGTTTTTT. It specifies CASSLGDNLYLNEKLFF. The full variable domain, in which reference TRBV5-6 and TRBJ1-4 provide the parts outside the CDR3, is DAGVTQSPTHLIKTRGQQVTLRCSPKSGHDTVSWYQQALGQGPQFIFQYYEEEERQRGNFPDRFSGHQFPNYSSELNVNALLLGDSALYLCASSLGDNLYLNEKLFFGSGTQLSVL.

The rearrangement links TRBV6-5 to TRBJ2-6; D gene ambiguous. The CDR3 extends over 16 amino acids. The germline V and J ends were trimmed by 0 bases and 5 bases, with 11 bases remaining between them. Germline CDR1 is MNHEY and CDR2 is SVGAGI. CDR3 DNA: TGTGCCAGCAGTTACTCTGGGGTTGAGAGGGCCAACGTCCTGACTTTC. Amino acid sequence: CASSYSGVERANVLTF.

The chain carries TRBV7-9 and TRBJ1-6, with 8 positions matching TRBD1. Germline CDR1 is SEHNR and CDR2 is FQNEAQ (reference sequence). V was pared by 4 bases and J by 7 bases, with 9 bases of the junction left unmatched. This CDR3 spans 16 amino acids. CDR3 protein: CASSSGGTGENSPLHF. Written as DNA, the CDR3 is TGTGCCAGCAGCTCCGGGGGGACAGGAGAGAATTCACCCCTCCACTTT.